These 20 T cell receptor beta chains were all obtained from the same sample, sequenced in a study of post-analysis software for immune sequencing data. Every TCR beta cDNA library bore unique molecular identifiers. TCRdb fed the PCR reads into MiXCR, producing one record per CDR3 protein. Of approximately 630,000 distinct CDR3 sequences in the sample, approximately 59% were seen once. Whole-study results and caveats: Elevated frequency relative to controls characterized several TRBV segments in patients, TRBV5-6, TRBV5-1 and TRBV20-1 among them.

Antigen specificity for these receptors is unknown. The sample comprised blood. Receptor source: a girl aged 2 to 9 with multiple sclerosis.

The table lists this clonotype with a few counts. The chain is built from TRBV9 and TRBJ1-2; D is unclear. V lost 5 bases, J lost 2 bases, and 10 bases lay in between. Germline lookup yields CDR1 SGDLS and CDR2 YYNGEE. The CDR3 totals 13 residues. The CDR3 region is CASSVGQNYGYTF. In DNA, the CDR3 is TGTGCCAGCAGTGTCGGTCAGAACTATGGCTACACCTTC.

This chain uses TRBV7-9 with TRBJ2-4; perhaps TRBD1 as D (6 bases). The germline CDR1 and CDR2 sequences are SEHNR and FQNEAQ (reference sequence). The CDR3 has 15 residues. Trimming stripped 5 bases from V and 2 bases from J, with 13 bases between. The CDR3 DNA follows: TGTGCCAGCAGCCCGCTAGGGGGTACCAAAAACATTCAGTACTTC. This codes for CASSPLGGTKNIQYF.

This clonotype showed up just a few times. The CDR3 region is CASTEAGRGEQYF. DNA of the CDR3: TGTGCCAGCACAGAGGCAGGGAGAGGGGAGCAGTACTTC. V usage is TRBV28 and J usage is TRBJ2-5; D tentatively fits TRBD1 or TRBD2 (5 bases each). This CDR3 region has 13 residues. Germline values: CDR1 MDHEN, CDR2 SYDVKM. Trimming removed 7 bases at V and 11 bases at J, with 20 bases between.

The chain carries TRBV12-3 or TRBV12-4 and TRBJ2-5, with TRBD2 identical over 13 bases. V was pared by 0 bases and J by 5 bases, with 6 bases of the junction left unmatched. The CDR3 sequence is 17 residues long. The CDR3 DNA sequence: TGTGCCAGCAGTTTAGCTCGGGGACTAGCGGGACAGGAGACCCAGTACTTC. It is translated as CASSLARGLAGQETQYF.

The J gene is TRBJ1-1, the V gene TRBV12-3 or TRBV12-4; tentative D call: TRBD1 (5 bases). With 4 bases removed from V and 3 bases from J, the gap between germline ends came to 12 bases. This CDR3 has 14 amino acids. As DNA, the CDR3 is TGTGCCAGCAGTTCCTCGGGGACGGACACTGAAGCTTTCTTT. As protein: CASSSSGTDTEAFF.

J is TRBJ2-1 and V is TRBV20-1; TRBD2 might be the D (6 bases). V lost 2 bases to trimming and J lost 5 bases, with 31 bases between them. The CDR3 is 20 amino acids. Germline CDR1 DFQATT, CDR2 SNEGSKA (reference sequence). Written as DNA, the CDR3 is TGCAGTGCTAGACGTTTTGGGTACCCCTCAGACGGGAGCGACAACAATGAGCAGTTCTTC. It translates to CSARRFGYPSDGSDNNEQFF.

The V gene is TRBV7-9, the J gene TRBJ2-5; D is undetermined. Trimming cost V 2 bases and J 7 bases, with 11 bases left between them. The V gene's germline CDR1 is SEHNR and CDR2 FQNEAQ (reference sequence). This CDR3 has 13 residues. The chain's CDR3 is CASSLSELGTQYF. For the CDR3, the DNA is TGTGCCAGCAGCTTAAGCGAGTTGGGGACCCAGTACTTC. The variable domain in full, with the rest retrieved from reference TRBV7-9 and TRBJ2-5, is DTGVSQNPRHKITKRGQNVTFRCDPISEHNRLYWYRQTLGQGPEFLTYFQNEAQLEKSRLLSDRFSAERPKGSFSTLEIQRTEQGDSAMYLCASSLSELGTQYFGPGTRLLVL.

There are a few counts of this clonotype. This chain links TRBV29-1 with TRBJ2-3, with D unclear. Germline CDR1 and CDR2: SQVTM and ANQGSEA. The CDR3 runs to 14 residues. V shed 4 bases and J shed 0 bases, with 11 bases lying between them. The CDR3 sequence is CSVVGRRSTDTQYF. CDR3 DNA: TGCAGCGTTGTGGGTCGGCGAAGCACAGATACGCAGTATTTT.

The chain is built from TRBV7-2 and TRBJ1-5; possible D gene TRBD1, 6 bases. The CDR3 totals 17 residues. Trimming cost V 1 base and J 2 bases, with 15 bases left between them. Germline CDR1 reads SGHTA; CDR2 reads FQGNSA. CDR3 sequence reads: CASSLGAGAGGNQPQHF. The CDR3 coding sequence is TGTGCCAGCAGCTTAGGAGCAGGGGCAGGGGGCAATCAGCCCCAGCATTTT.

The genes are TRBV7-9 and TRBJ1-1; D is unclear. CDR1 and CDR2 (germline): SEHNR, FQNEAQ (reference sequence). With 1 base removed from V and 7 bases from J, the gap between germline ends came to 10 bases. The CDR3 has 13 amino acids. The CDR3 DNA follows: TGTGCCAGCAGCTTAGAACGGTTGGGTGAAGCTTTCTTT. Translation: CASSLERLGEAFF. The whole variable domain, remainder taken from reference TRBV7-9 and TRBJ1-1, is DTGVSQNPRHKITKRGQNVTFRCDPISEHNRLYWYRQTLGQGPEFLTYFQNEAQLEKSRLLSDRFSAERPKGSFSTLEIQRTEQGDSAMYLCASSLERLGEAFFGQGTRLTVV.

The chain couples TRBV7-9 to TRBJ2-6, with a weak D call TRBD1 (6 bases). V lost 10 bases, J lost 1 base, and 20 bases lay in between. The germline gives CDR1 SEHNR, CDR2 FQNEAQ (reference sequence). The CDR3 runs to 17 residues. CDR3 DNA sequence: TGTGCCATCGCCCTACAGGGCCCTAGGTCTGGGGCCAACGTCCTGACTTTC. It yields the protein CAIALQGPRSGANVLTF. Looking up the rest from reference TRBV7-9 and TRBJ2-6 gives the full variable domain: DTGVSQNPRHKITKRGQNVTFRCDPISEHNRLYWYRQTLGQGPEFLTYFQNEAQLEKSRLLSDRFSAERPKGSFSTLEIQRTEQGDSAMYLCAIALQGPRSGANVLTFGAGSRLTVL.

V usage is TRBV6-5 and J usage is TRBJ1-2; 7 nucleotides match TRBD1. V lost 7 bases to trimming and J lost 2 bases; unmatched junction nucleotides: 7. CDR1 is MNHEY, CDR2 SVGAGI, per germline. This CDR3 comprises 14 residues. The CDR3 reads CASIDVQGNYGYTF. The CDR3, as DNA: TGTGCCAGCATTGACGTACAGGGGAACTATGGCTACACCTTC.

The rearrangement uses TRBV2 and TRBJ1-2; the D gene is possibly TRBD1 (5 bases). The CDR3 covers 14 residues. Trimming took off 9 bases at V and 4 bases at J, with 18 bases between the two ends. Germline V gene data show CDR1 as SNHLY and CDR2 as FYNNEI. The CDR3 DNA reads as TGTGCCAGTACCGGTGGGACGCGGCTCTATGGCTACACCTTC. It is translated as CASTGGTRLYGYTF.

This chain connects TRBV5-1 to TRBJ1-1, with a possible D match to TRBD1 (5 bases). V lost 4 bases and J lost 3, with 16 bases in between. Germline V lookup: CDR1 SGHRS, CDR2 YFSETQ. The CDR3 spans 15 residues. CDR3 coding DNA: TGCGCCAGCAGCCGGGACTCTTCGGCGGACACTGAAGCTTTCTTT. Its translation: CASSRDSSADTEAFF.

DNA for the CDR3: TGTGCCAGCAGCTTGAGATTGAAGGTCAGAGCAGATACGCAGTATTTT. This encodes CASSLRLKVRADTQYF. The chain combines TRBV5-6 with TRBJ2-3, with no clear D. The CDR3 totals 16 residues. V lost 1 base and J 4 bases, leaving 16 bases between the germline ends. CDR1 and CDR2 from the germline V gene are SGHDT and YYEEEE.

The rearrangement uses TRBV6-5 and TRBJ1-5, with D hard to call. The CDR3 length is 14 residues. The V gene lost 4 bases and the J gene lost 7 bases, with 14 bases spanning the gap. CDR1 MNHEY and CDR2 SVGAGI come from the germline V gene. CDR3 DNA sequence: TGTGCCAGCAGTTTTACGGGGTTCGAGCAGCCCCAGCATTTT. Translated: CASSFTGFEQPQHF.

V is TRBV7-3 and J is TRBJ2-3, with D perhaps matching TRBD2 (6 bases). CDR1 and CDR2 (germline): SGHTA, FQGTGA. The V end was cut by 4 bases, the J end by 6 bases, with 26 bases between. The CDR3 is 18 residues long. CDR3 sequence (DNA): TGTGCCAGCAGCTCTAAGAACTACGACTGGGGAGGTGAGGATACGCAGTATTTT. Protein product: CASSSKNYDWGGEDTQYF.

This clonotype was seen more than once but under ten times. The rearrangement joins TRBV5-1 to TRBJ2-7; 7 bases align to TRBD2. Germline CDR1 and CDR2: SGHRS and YFSETQ. The V gene end was trimmed by 5 bases and the J gene end by 5 bases; junction bases not matched to a gene: 13. The length of the CDR3 is 15 residues. CDR3 sequence: CASRGLGRETDEQYF. For the CDR3, the DNA is TGCGCCAGCAGGGGCCTAGGGCGGGAGACTGACGAGCAGTACTTC.

The V and J genes are TRBV28 and TRBJ2-3; maybe TRBD1 (6 bases). Deletions cut 5 bases from V and 1 base from J, with 19 bases between. CDR1 and CDR2 (germline): MDHEN, SYDVKM. The CDR3 is 17 residues long. This CDR3 reads CASSPWAQGRGTDTQYF. The CDR3 DNA follows: TGTGCCAGCAGTCCTTGGGCACAGGGAAGGGGCACAGATACGCAGTATTTT.

Only a few counts were recorded for this clonotype. The chain combines TRBV21-1 with TRBJ2-1; the tabulated D call, TRBD2, remains unverified against the DNA. TRBV21-1 is a documented pseudogene. The CDR3 sequence is 17 residues long. The CDR3 region is CASTLGRTPSSYNEQFF. The DNA of the CDR3 is TGTGCCAGCACCTTGGGGAGGACCCCGAGCTCCTACAATGAGCAGTTCTTC.